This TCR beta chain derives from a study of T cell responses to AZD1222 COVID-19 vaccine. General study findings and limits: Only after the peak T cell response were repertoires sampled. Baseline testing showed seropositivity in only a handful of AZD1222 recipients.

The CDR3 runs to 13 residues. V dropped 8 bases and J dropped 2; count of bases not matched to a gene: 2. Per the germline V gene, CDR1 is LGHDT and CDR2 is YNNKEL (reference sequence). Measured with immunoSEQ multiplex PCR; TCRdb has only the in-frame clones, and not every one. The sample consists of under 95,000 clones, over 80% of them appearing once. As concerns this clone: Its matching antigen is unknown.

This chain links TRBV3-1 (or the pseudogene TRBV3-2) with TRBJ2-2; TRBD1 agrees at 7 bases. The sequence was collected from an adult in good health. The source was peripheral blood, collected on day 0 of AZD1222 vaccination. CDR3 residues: CASRDRNTGELFF. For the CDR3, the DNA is TGTGCCAGCCGGGACAGAAACACCGGGGAGCTGTTTTTT.